This passage covers 31 T cell receptor beta chains from one sample sequenced in a study of spatial heterogeneity in lung cancer (dated by TCRdb to between 2019 and 2020). Receptors were amplified or captured by 5' RACE. The sequencing machine was a NextSeq 500. The public reads were run again by TCRdb, first through fastp at Q25 and then through MiXCR, and only productive beta chains were kept. CDR3 protein duplicates are merged, each entry listing the most common genes and DNA. This sample comprises about 38,000 distinct CDR3 sequences, about 5.2% of them detected only once. About 25% of the sample goes to the ten largest clones. Taken with the paper, the label for time point translates to: sample taken at primary tumor resection. The material was PBMCs, obtained at surgery. These receptor sequences come from a female donor with early-stage non-small cell lung cancer.

This clonotype was picked up many times. The chain carries TRBV7-9 and TRBJ1-2; D is ambiguous. Germline values: CDR1 SEHNR, CDR2 FQNEAQ (reference sequence). Trimming removed 5 bases at V and 1 base at J, with 17 bases between. This CDR3 contains 16 residues. In DNA, the CDR3 is TGTGCCAGCAGCCCTACCGGTCAGCTACTTAACTATGGCTACACCTTC. It is translated as CASSPTGQLLNYGYTF.

The table lists this clonotype with many counts. This sequence joins TRBV18 and TRBJ1-6; TRBD1 is a possible D gene (6 bases). Trimming took off 3 bases at V and 10 bases at J, with 19 bases between the two ends. From germline, CDR1 is KGHSH and CDR2 LQKENI. The CDR3 has 16 amino acids. In DNA form, the CDR3 reads TGTGCCAGCTCACCCCTTCCAGGGGCAGAAGGATCACCCCTCCACTTT. Protein sequence: CASSPLPGAEGSPLHF.

The chain combines TRBV4-3 with TRBJ2-1; D remains ambiguous. From germline, CDR1 is LGHNA and CDR2 YSLEER. This CDR3 region has 16 residues. Trimming removed 2 bases at V and 2 bases at J, with 13 bases between. The CDR3 here is CASSQRPTLPYNEQFF. Written as DNA, the CDR3 is TGCGCCAGCAGCCAACGACCCACACTACCCTACAATGAGCAGTTCTTC.

In this sample, this clonotype turned up many times. The rearrangement joins TRBV2 to TRBJ2-7; TRBD1 matches 11 bases. The J segment lost 4 bases and the V segment lost 4 bases, leaving 3 bases of the junction unmatched. Germline CDR1 SNHLY, CDR2 FYNNEI. There are 14 residues in the CDR3. The CDR3, as DNA: TGTGCCAGCAGTGTTTGGGACAGGGGGTACGAGCAGTACTTC. The encoded protein is CASSVWDRGYEQYF.

This clonotype was counted ten times or more. The gene calls are TRBV7-7 and TRBJ2-7; 10 positions agree with TRBD1. Germline V lookup: CDR1 SSHAT, CDR2 FNYEAQ (reference sequence). The CDR3 has 14 amino acids. The V segment lost 4 bases and the J segment 6 bases; nucleotides outside the gene matches: 6. The CDR3 region is CASSSSGTGAEQYF. The CDR3, as DNA: TGTGCCAGCAGCTCCTCCGGGACAGGGGCCGAGCAGTACTTC.

This clonotype has more than one count but fewer than ten. The chain uses TRBV5-5 and TRBJ2-5; no firm D call. CDR1 is SGHKS and CDR2 is YYEKEE in the germline V gene (reference sequence). Trimming took off 0 bases at V and 3 bases at J, with 12 bases between the two ends. The CDR3 runs 15 residues. The chain's CDR3 is CASSLGVHSEETQYF. In DNA form, the CDR3 reads TGTGCCAGCAGCTTGGGAGTGCATTCGGAAGAGACCCAGTACTTC.

The table lists this clonotype with many counts. This chain links TRBV2 with TRBJ1-6; no firm D call. Trimming left V 4 bases short and J 0 bases short, with 7 bases between. Germline V lookup: CDR1 SNHLY, CDR2 FYNNEI. The CDR3 spans 15 residues. The CDR3 nucleotides read TGTGCCAGCAGTGGTCAGAGCTCCTATAATTCACCCCTCCACTTT. Translation gives CASSGQSSYNSPLHF.

This sequence joins TRBV6-6 and TRBJ2-3, with 7 bases matching TRBD2. The CDR3 length is 13 residues. Germline V gene sequence: CDR1 MNHNY, CDR2 SVGAGI (reference sequence). V was clipped by 4 bases and J by 3 bases; unmatched bases: 1. The CDR3 sequence is CASSWGLTDTQYF. The CDR3 region has the DNA TGTGCCAGCAGTTGGGGACTAACAGATACGCAGTATTTT.

This chain joins TRBV12-5 and TRBJ1-1; 9 positions match TRBD1. V shed 4 bases and J 4 bases; nucleotides not matched to a gene: 7. This CDR3 has 15 residues. Germline CDR1 reads LGHNT; CDR2 reads FRNRAP. The CDR3 loop reads CASGWGQGRGTEAFF. The CDR3 DNA reads TGTGCTAGTGGTTGGGGACAGGGAAGAGGCACTGAAGCTTTCTTT.

The chain is built from TRBV4-1 and TRBJ2-1; 13 nucleotides match TRBD2. CDR1 is MGHRA and CDR2 is YSYEKL in the germline V gene. V lost 3 bases, J lost 5 bases, and 10 bases stayed unmatched. The CDR3 is 18 amino acids. The CDR3 region is CASSHPGAGTSGDNEQFF. CDR3 nucleotide sequence: TGCGCCAGCAGCCACCCGGGGGCCGGGACTAGCGGGGACAATGAGCAGTTCTTC.

This clonotype was picked up a small number of times. The rearrangement joins TRBV19 to TRBJ1-6; D may be TRBD1 (6 bases). CDR1 and CDR2 from the germline V gene are LNHDA and SQIVND (reference sequence). V was trimmed by 6 bases and J by 6 bases, leaving 9 bases between them. This CDR3 is built from 13 residues. The CDR3 region is CASRLGANSPLHF. The CDR3, as DNA: TGTGCCAGTAGGCTGGGGGCTAATTCACCCCTCCACTTT.

This clonotype was picked up many times. V usage is TRBV20-1 and J usage is TRBJ2-1; D not certain. Between the trimmed V and J ends, which lost 3 bases and 0 bases, there was a span of 12 bases. The germline V gene has CDR1 DFQATT and CDR2 SNEGSKA (reference sequence). CDR3 length: 15 residues. DNA of the CDR3: TGCAGTGCTAGTTGGCGCAGAAACTCCTACAATGAGCAGTTCTTC. Translated: CSASWRRNSYNEQFF.

This clonotype was seen repeatedly, ten times or more. The chain carries TRBV6-6 and TRBJ1-1; D is possibly TRBD1 (6 bases). The CDR3 sequence is 12 residues long. V dropped 6 bases and J dropped 6 bases, with 11 bases sitting between them. Germline V gene data show CDR1 as MNHNY and CDR2 as SVGAGI (reference sequence). CDR3 in DNA: TGTGCCAGCAGCAGAGGGGGGGCTGAAGCTTTCTTT. Amino acid sequence: CASSRGGAEAFF.

This clonotype was counted a few times. This chain links TRBV6-1 with TRBJ1-1; D remains unclear. The germline V gene has CDR1 MNHNS and CDR2 SASEGT. The V end was cut by 0 bases, the J end by 1 base, with 9 bases between. The CDR3 is made up of 15 amino acids. The CDR3 loop reads CASSEAITRNTEAFF. The CDR3 DNA reads TGTGCCAGCAGTGAAGCGATAACACGGAACACTGAAGCTTTCTTT.

This clonotype occurred many times. This chain uses TRBV7-9 with TRBJ1-5, with 7 bases fitting TRBD1. J lost 12 bases, V lost 3 bases, and 5 bases had no gene match. Germline CDR1 SEHNR, CDR2 FQNEAQ (reference sequence). The CDR3 runs 12 residues. This CDR3 reads CASSFRQGLQHF. The CDR3 DNA reads as TGTGCCAGCAGCTTCCGACAGGGACTCCAGCATTTT.

There are many counts of this clonotype. V usage is TRBV20-1 and J usage is TRBJ2-1; TRBD2 aligns across 10 bases. The ends lost 3 bases at V and 7 bases at J; junction bases unmatched: 12. The germline V gene encodes CDR1 DFQATT and CDR2 SNEGSKA (reference sequence). This CDR3 has 16 amino acids. The CDR3 sequence is CSARDPRSGGANEQFF. The DNA for the CDR3 is TGCAGTGCTAGGGACCCCAGGAGCGGGGGGGCTAATGAGCAGTTCTTC.

Ten or more counts support this clonotype. The chain links TRBV5-6 to TRBJ2-1; 8 bases align to TRBD1. This CDR3 region has 12 residues. V lost 5 bases, J lost 8 bases, and 3 bases stayed unmatched. Germline CDR1 SGHDT, CDR2 YYEEEE. As DNA, the CDR3 is TGTGCCAGCAGAGCAGGGGGCGATGAGCAGTTCTTC. Translated, it gives CASRAGGDEQFF.

This clonotype was counted at least ten times. The V gene is TRBV7-9, the J gene TRBJ2-2; tentative D call: TRBD2 (6 bases). The CDR3 extends over 16 amino acids. The ends were cut back, 5 bases at V and 3 bases at J, with 16 bases in the middle. CDR1 SEHNR and CDR2 FQNEAQ come from the germline V gene (reference sequence). The CDR3 bases are TGTGCCAGCAGCCATAGCGGCACCAAGGACACCGGGGAGCTGTTTTTT. It specifies CASSHSGTKDTGELFF.

This clonotype was seen at least ten times. The chain joins TRBV28 to TRBJ2-3; TRBD2 aligns across 8 bases. CDR1 is MDHEN, CDR2 SYDVKM, per germline. Trimming took 3 bases from V and 3 from J; bases not matched to a gene: 5. The CDR3 totals 15 residues. For the CDR3, the DNA is TGTGCCAGCAGTTTTCCTAGCGGGTTGACAGATACGCAGTATTTT. It translates to CASSFPSGLTDTQYF.

Many counts were recorded for this clonotype. This chain joins TRBV5-6 and TRBJ2-3; TRBD2 might be the D (6 bases). Trimming removed 0 bases at V and 0 bases at J, with 11 bases between. Germline V lookup: CDR1 SGHDT, CDR2 YYEEEE. The CDR3 has 16 residues. CDR3 amino acids: CASSLAGGSSTDTQYF. CDR3 DNA sequence: TGTGCCAGCAGCTTGGCTGGGGGGTCTAGCACAGATACGCAGTATTTT.

This clonotype was counted at least ten times. The chain employs TRBV4-3 and TRBJ2-1; perhaps D is TRBD1 or TRBD2 (6 bases each). CDR1 and CDR2 (germline): LGHNA, YSLEER. There are 14 residues in the CDR3. Trimming took 1 base from V and 7 from J, leaving 11 bases between them. The CDR3 nucleotides are TGCGCCAGCAGCCAAGGGGGGGCCCGGAATGAGCAGTTCTTC. Its protein product is CASSQGGARNEQFF.

The sample holds a few counts of this clonotype. The CDR3 loop is CASSRAGGTEAFF. The CDR3 bases are TGTGCCAGCAGCAGGGCGGGTGGCACTGAAGCTTTCTTT. The V and J genes are TRBV12-3 or TRBV12-4 and TRBJ1-1, with a tentative D call TRBD1 (5 bases). Between the trimmed V and J ends, which lost 6 bases and 4 bases, there was a span of 12 bases. The length of the CDR3 is 13 residues.

The chain joins TRBV9 to TRBJ1-6; unclear D gene. This CDR3 contains 17 residues. Trimming took off 0 bases at V and 7 bases at J, with 17 bases between the two ends. In germline, CDR1 is SGDLS, CDR2 YYNGEE. CDR3 amino acids: CASSVEAGPKPNSPLHF. For the CDR3, the DNA is TGTGCCAGCAGCGTAGAGGCGGGCCCGAAACCAAATTCACCCCTCCACTTT.

This clonotype was detected a few times. J is TRBJ2-7 and V is TRBV30; maybe TRBD2 (5 bases). This CDR3 is built from 12 residues. Germline V lookup: CDR1 GTSNPN, CDR2 SVGIG (reference sequence). V dropped 1 base and J dropped 3 bases, with 7 bases sitting between them. The DNA for the CDR3 is TGTGCCTGGAGTGGGGGAGACTACGAGCAGTACTTC. Its translation is CAWSGGDYEQYF. Drawing the rest from reference TRBV30 and TRBJ2-7, the complete variable domain is SQTIHQWPATLVQPVGSPLSLECTVEGTSNPNLYWYRQAAGRGLQLLFYSVGIGQISSEVPQNLSASRPQDRQFILSSKKLLLSDSGFYLCAWSGGDYEQYFGPGTRLTVT.

The chain links TRBV5-4 to TRBJ2-2, with D perhaps TRBD2 (7 bases). CDR3 length equals 16 residues. In germline, CDR1 is SGHNT, CDR2 YYREEE (reference sequence). V was shortened by 0 bases and J by 7 bases, with 16 bases between the two germline ends. Here the CDR3 reads CASSLGGGVKGGELFF. The CDR3 DNA follows: TGTGCCAGCAGCTTGGGCGGGGGCGTAAAGGGCGGGGAGCTGTTTTTT.

This clonotype appeared a few times. The gene calls are TRBV10-3 and TRBJ2-3; TRBD2 agrees at 7 bases. The junction had 6 bases not matched to a gene; V was cut back by 7 bases and J by 2 bases. Germline CDR1 reads ENHRY; CDR2 reads SYGVKD. The CDR3 runs to 14 residues. This chain's CDR3 is CAITASGTTDTQYF. The CDR3 DNA follows: TGTGCCATCACTGCTAGCGGAACCACAGATACGCAGTATTTT.

This clonotype has more than one count but fewer than ten. The gene calls are TRBV12-3 or TRBV12-4 and TRBJ2-7; 10 bases are a match to TRBD2. The junction had 3 bases not matched to a gene; V was cut back by 5 bases and J by 2 bases. The CDR3 runs to 14 residues. The CDR3 bases are TGTGCCAGCAGTGAGCGGGGGGGCCCCTACGAGCAGTACTTC. This sequence encodes CASSERGGPYEQYF.

This clonotype was recorded many times. The chain is built from TRBV5-6 and TRBJ2-5, with 10 bases lining up with TRBD1. The V gene end was trimmed by 4 bases and the J gene end by 3 bases; junction bases not matched to a gene: 12. Per germline, CDR1 SGHDT and CDR2 YYEEEE. This CDR3 contains 17 residues. DNA of the CDR3: TGTGCCAGCAGCATCCTAGCCCGGGACAGGGGAAAAGAGACCCAGTACTTC. This codes for CASSILARDRGKETQYF.

This clonotype occurred many times. The rearrangement uses TRBV7-2 and TRBJ2-4; D assignment may be TRBD1 or TRBD2 (6 bases each). The CDR3 is 13 amino acids. Per germline, CDR1 SGHTA and CDR2 FQGNSA. The V and J ends lost 6 bases and 7 bases respectively, with 13 bases between them. The CDR3 bases are TGTGCCAGCAGTCCTGAGGGGGGTAACATTCAGTACTTC. It codes for CASSPEGGNIQYF.

In DNA form, the CDR3 reads TGCGCCAGCAGCTTCGATAGCGGGGGTAGTAGGCCCCAGTACTTC. This translates into CASSFDSGGSRPQYF. The rearrangement links TRBV5-1 to TRBJ2-5; 9 positions agree with TRBD2. CDR1 SGHRS and CDR2 YFSETQ come from the germline V gene. The CDR3 has 15 residues. The ends lost 2 bases at V and 9 bases at J; junction bases unmatched: 11.

This clonotype was counted a few times. The chain has TRBV30 and TRBJ2-3, with no clear D. The CDR3 loop spans 13 amino acids. Trimming removed 2 bases at V and 4 bases at J, with 10 bases between. Germline assignment: CDR1 GTSNPN and CDR2 SVGIG (reference sequence). The CDR3 protein is CAWSLGGADTQYF. The CDR3, as DNA: TGTGCCTGGAGTCTTGGTGGGGCAGATACGCAGTATTTT.